The rows below give T cell receptor beta chains drawn from one sample of a study of OX40 agonist ivuxolimab in advanced cancers. Measured with immunoSEQ multiplex PCR; TCRdb has only the in-frame clones, and not every one. This table has almost 70,000 clones, 80% to 85% appearing once. The material sequenced was CD4+ or CD8+ T cells sorted from blood, taken in a trial of the OX40 agonist ivuxolimab. The receptors come from an adult with an advanced solid tumor such as melanoma, head and neck, liver or kidney cancer. Both conserved end residues are part of each CDR3. The D gene is left open where the match is weak. Size is omitted from some rows. Given values are once, few, many or a class for expanded clones.

D: NA; size: NA; V: TRBV28; J: TRBJ1-2; DNA: TGTGCCAGCAGTTCTGGACAGTTGCCAGGAGGCTACACCTTC; CDR3: CASSSGQLPGGYTF
D: TRBD1; size: medium-sized; V: TRBV18; J: TRBJ1-1; DNA: TGTGCCAGCTCACTAACAGGGGAGCGGGACACTGAAGCTTTCTTT; CDR3: CASSLTGERDTEAFF
D: NA; size: once; V: TRBV2; J: TRBJ2-2; DNA: TGTGCCAGCACCGGACGGCGCGGGGAGCTGTTTTTT; CDR3: CASTGRRGELFF
D: TRBD1; size: NA; V: TRBV29-1; J: TRBJ2-5; DNA: TGCAGCGTTGCCCAGGGGGCAGGGGAGACCCAGTACTTC; CDR3: CSVAQGAGETQYF
D: TRBD1; size: NA; V: TRBV19; J: TRBJ1-6; DNA: TGTGCCAGTAGTGCCACAGGGGAAATATCCCTCCACTTT; CDR3: CASSATGEISLHF
D: NA; size: NA; V: TRBV6-6; J: TRBJ2-2; DNA: TGTGCCAGCAGTTACCCGGCGGGACAGAACACCGGGGAGCTGTTTTTT; CDR3: CASSYPAGQNTGELFF
D: NA; size: NA; V: TRBV5-6; J: TRBJ2-7; DNA: TGTGCCAGCAGCTTGGCTGGAGACAGGACCTACGAGCAGTACTTC; CDR3: CASSLAGDRTYEQYF
D: TRBD1; size: NA; V: TRBV7-8; J: TRBJ2-4; DNA: TGTGCCAGCAGCTTAGGGGACAGCAAATACATTCAGTACTTC; CDR3: CASSLGDSKYIQYF
D: NA; size: NA; V: TRBV4-1; J: TRBJ2-2; DNA: TGCGCCAGCAGCCTCCTTCCCCGGTTCGGGGAGCTGTTTTTT; CDR3: CASSLLPRFGELFF
D: TRBD1; size: once; V: TRBV6-6; J: TRBJ1-1; DNA: TGTGCCAGCAGACCACTCTCAGGGACAGAGAACACTGAAGCTTTCTTT; CDR3: CASRPLSGTENTEAFF
D: TRBD2; size: NA; V: TRBV28; J: TRBJ2-3; DNA: TGTGCCAGCAGCGGGGGGAATCGTAGGGCAGATACGCAGTATTTT; CDR3: CASSGGNRRADTQYF
D: TRBD1; size: once; V: TRBV2; J: TRBJ1-2; DNA: TGTGCCAGCAGTTTCGGGACAGGGCGGTCAACTAACAGCTACACCTTC; CDR3: CASSFGTGRSTNSYTF
D: TRBD1; size: NA; V: TRBV28; J: TRBJ1-6; DNA: TGTGCCAGCAGTTTATGGGGGACAGGGGGTAAAGATTCACCCCTCCACTTT; CDR3: CASSLWGTGGKDSPLHF
D: NA; size: NA; V: TRBV6-5; J: TRBJ1-6; DNA: TGTGCCAGCAGTTACTCAGGCCAGGATAATTCACCCCTCCACTTT; CDR3: CASSYSGQDNSPLHF
D: NA; size: once; V: TRBV4-1; J: TRBJ1-1; DNA: TGCGCCAGCAGCCTTAGTACAGAAACCGGTGCTTTCTTT; CDR3: CASSLSTETGAFF
D: NA; size: NA; V: TRBV4-1; J: TRBJ1-3; DNA: TGCGCCAGCAGCCCACGGCCGTGGGGGGAACTTTTCGGAAACACCATATATTTT; CDR3: CASSPRPWGELFGNTIYF
D: TRBD2; size: NA; V: TRBV5-1; J: TRBJ2-1; DNA: TGCGCCAGCAGCCCTTCTAGCGGGAGGGCCGGGAATGAGCAGTTCTTC; CDR3: CASSPSSGRAGNEQFF
D: NA; size: once; V: TRBV19; J: TRBJ2-7; DNA: TGTGCCAGTAGTCCGCGGGGAGGTCAAAACGAGCAGTACTTC; CDR3: CASSPRGGQNEQYF
D: NA; size: once; V: TRBV30; J: TRBJ2-2; DNA: TGTGCCTGGAGTGTAGTGAACACCGGGGAGCTGTTTTTT; CDR3: CAWSVVNTGELFF
D: NA; size: NA; V: TRBV29-1; J: TRBJ1-1; DNA: TGCAGCGCCGGGGTCCAGAACACTGAAGCTTTCTTT; CDR3: CSAGVQNTEAFF
D: NA; size: NA; V: TRBV21-1; J: TRBJ2-1; DNA: TGTGCCAGCAGTAAAAGAGGGGACAGGGCTCCGGACAATGAGCAGTTCTTC; CDR3: CASSKRGDRAPDNEQFF
D: NA; size: NA; V: TRBV14; J: TRBJ2-2; DNA: TGTGCCAGCAGCCAAGTCAGGCCCACGAACACCGGGGAGCTGTTTTTT; CDR3: CASSQVRPTNTGELFF
D: NA; size: NA; V: TRBV7-6; J: TRBJ2-1; DNA: TGTGCCTCAAAGCAGGGAGGAGGGCATGAGCAGTTCTTC; CDR3: CASKQGGGHEQFF
D: NA; size: NA; V: TRBV2; J: TRBJ1-2; DNA: TGTGCCAGCAGCACCGACAGGAAGGCCTATGGCTACACCTTC; CDR3: CASSTDRKAYGYTF
D: NA; size: NA; V: TRBV5-1; J: TRBJ2-7; DNA: TGCGCCAGCAGCTTGGCCGGTCAGGGCCTGGGCGAGCAGTACTTC; CDR3: CASSLAGQGLGEQYF
D: NA; size: once; V: TRBV30; J: TRBJ2-4; DNA: TGTGCCTGGAGTGTACCGGCAGGTTTGTTAAACATTCAGTACTTC; CDR3: CAWSVPAGLLNIQYF
D: NA; size: NA; V: TRBV2; J: TRBJ2-7; DNA: TGTGCCAGCAGTCAAAGATGGGGGGACAGCCTCGACTTC; CDR3: CASSQRWGDSLDF
D: NA; size: NA; V: TRBV27; J: TRBJ2-1; DNA: TGTGCCAGCAGCCAGGGATTAGGGCAGTTCTTC; CDR3: CASSQGLGQFF
D: NA; size: NA; V: TRBV2; J: TRBJ2-7; DNA: TGTGCCAGCAGTTTGGTGGGGAATCAAAAGTACTTC; CDR3: CASSLVGNQKYF
D: NA; size: NA; V: TRBV7-9; J: TRBJ1-5; DNA: TGTGCCAGCAGCTCGGGGGGGGCCCAGCATTTT; CDR3: CASSSGGAQHF
D: TRBD2; size: NA; V: TRBV7-6; J: TRBJ2-7; DNA: TGTGCCAGCAGCTTAGTCGCCGGGACTAGCGGGAGTATCTACGAGCAGTACTTC; CDR3: CASSLVAGTSGSIYEQYF
D: TRBD2; size: NA; V: TRBV2; J: TRBJ2-7; DNA: TGTGCCAGCAGGGGACTAGCGGGACGATACTACGAGCAGTACTTC; CDR3: CASRGLAGRYYEQYF
D: NA; size: NA; V: TRBV16; J: TRBJ2-1; DNA: TGTGCCAGCAGCCAATCGGGGAGTGAGCAGTTCTTC; CDR3: CASSQSGSEQFF
D: TRBD2; size: NA; V: TRBV7-3; J: TRBJ2-2; DNA: TGTGCCAGCAGCTTAACAGCGGGGGGTCCCACCGGGGAGCTGTTTTTT; CDR3: CASSLTAGGPTGELFF
D: TRBD1; size: NA; V: TRBV18; J: TRBJ1-6; DNA: TGTGCCAGCTCACCACGAGGACAGGGCGATTCACCCCTCCACTTT; CDR3: CASSPRGQGDSPLHF
D: TRBD2; size: NA; V: TRBV27; J: TRBJ2-5; DNA: TGTGCCAGCAGTTTAAAGACTAGCGGGAGCCGACAAGAGACCCAGTACTTC; CDR3: CASSLKTSGSRQETQYF
D: NA; size: NA; V: TRBV7-7; J: TRBJ2-7; DNA: TGTGCTAGCAGCATCGGGACATCCTACGAGCAGTACTTC; CDR3: CASSIGTSYEQYF